This passage covers 29 T cell receptor beta chains from one sample sequenced in a study of blood T cell repertoires in COVID-19. TCRdb keeps only in-frame clones here, not all; method: immunoSEQ multiplex PCR. The sample shows around 300,000 clones, approximately 88% of them seen only once. Sequenced: peripheral blood. The origin of the receptors is a man aged 18-30 years with active or convalescent COVID-19.

V usage is TRBV12-3 or TRBV12-4 and J usage is TRBJ2-7; a possible D gene is TRBD1 (6 bases). V lost 6 bases, J lost 2 bases, and 8 bases lay in between. The CDR3 spans 12 residues. The CDR3 DNA follows: TGTGCCAGCAGCAGGGGTACCTACGAGCAGTACTTC. It yields the protein CASSRGTYEQYF.

This clone was recorded only once. The V call is TRBV7-8, the J call TRBJ2-7, with TRBD2 matching over 7 bases. The CDR3 totals 14 residues. J gave up 3 bases and V 5 bases, and 7 bases lay outside the gene matches. Germline V gives CDR1 SGHVS, CDR2 FQNEAQ. The CDR3 region has the DNA TGTGCCAGCAGCCTCAGCGGGACGGGCTACGAGCAGTACTTC. It encodes CASSLSGTGYEQYF.

This chain connects TRBV3-1 (or the pseudogene TRBV3-2) to TRBJ2-2; D is ambiguous. Germline values: CDR1 LGHDT, CDR2 YNNKEL (reference sequence). The CDR3 contains 12 residues. Trimming shortened V by 4 bases and J by 5 bases, and 5 bases separated the two germline ends. The CDR3 spells CASSPMTGELFF. For the CDR3, the DNA is TGTGCCAGCAGCCCTATGACCGGGGAGCTGTTTTTT.

The chain recombines TRBV11-2 with TRBJ2-2; no clear D. Between the trimmed V and J ends, which lost 1 base and 4 bases, there was a span of 10 bases. This CDR3 spans 15 amino acids. In germline, CDR1 is SGHAT, CDR2 FQNNGV. CDR3 in amino acids: CASSLASWPTGELFF. DNA of the CDR3: TGTGCCAGCAGCTTAGCGTCGTGGCCCACCGGGGAGCTGTTTTTT.

V is TRBV19 and J is TRBJ1-6; D ambiguous. Germline CDR1 LNHDA, CDR2 SQIVND (reference sequence). The CDR3 contains 16 residues. V lost 5 bases, J lost 5 bases, and 16 bases lay in between. The CDR3 DNA is TGTGCCAGTAGTCTGAGTCTCTGGTCTGATAATTCACCCCTCCACTTT. Protein product: CASSLSLWSDNSPLHF.

The V gene is TRBV9, the J gene TRBJ2-1; 8 bases match TRBD2. Trimming cost V 4 bases and J 6 bases; bases outside gene matches: 12. Germline assignment: CDR1 SGDLS and CDR2 YYNGEE. The CDR3 runs to 16 residues. The CDR3 is CASSPLGRGGVNEQFF. In nucleotides, the CDR3 is TGTGCCAGCAGCCCCCTCGGCCGGGGGGGCGTCAATGAGCAGTTCTTC.

The V and J genes are TRBV5-6 and TRBJ1-1, with 7 positions matching TRBD1. Germline CDR1 and CDR2: SGHDT and YYEEEE. With 1 base clipped from V and 4 bases from J, the junction kept 7 bases outside the gene matches. This CDR3 is built from 15 residues. CDR3 nucleotides: TGTGCCAGCAGCTTGCGGAGGGGGCCCGGCACTGAAGCTTTCTTT. The encoded protein is CASSLRRGPGTEAFF.

This chain connects TRBV9 to TRBJ1-1; 7 bases are shared with TRBD1. Germline loops: CDR1 SGDLS, CDR2 YYNGEE. V was pared by 3 bases and J by 4 bases, with 6 bases of the junction left unmatched. The CDR3 length is 14 residues. This chain's CDR3 is CASSATGRATEAFF. The CDR3 DNA follows: TGTGCCAGCAGCGCGACAGGGAGAGCCACTGAAGCTTTCTTT.

This clone was counted a single time. The CDR3 sequence is CAWSHRSNQPQHF. In nucleotides, the CDR3 is TGTGCCTGGAGTCATCGGAGCAATCAGCCCCAGCATTTT. V usage is TRBV30 and J usage is TRBJ1-5; D gene uncertain. The V gene lost 2 bases and the J gene lost 1 base, with 6 bases spanning the gap. This CDR3 is 13 amino acids long. CDR1 is GTSNPN, CDR2 SVGIG, per germline (reference sequence).

The V and J genes are TRBV14 and TRBJ2-1, with 13 nucleotides matching TRBD2. The ends lost 4 bases at V and 8 bases at J; junction bases unmatched: 14. The CDR3 has 18 residues. Per germline, CDR1 SGHDN and CDR2 FVKESK. This chain's CDR3 is CASSPFRTSGGFGYEQFF. In DNA form, the CDR3 reads TGTGCCAGCAGCCCCTTCAGGACTAGCGGGGGATTTGGGTATGAGCAGTTCTTC. The complete variable domain, with remaining parts taken from reference TRBV14 and TRBJ2-1, reads EAGVTQFPSHSVIEKGQTVTLRCDPISGHDNLYWYRRVMGKEIKFLLHFVKESKQDESGMPNNRFLAERTGGTYSTLKVQPAELEDSGVYFCASSPFRTSGGFGYEQFFGPGTRLTVL.

On this clone itself: Mismatch with germline at one junction end may stem from a read error. The J gene is TRBJ2-6, the V gene TRBV3-1 (or the pseudogene TRBV3-2), with 7 bases identical to TRBD2. Germline V gene lookup returns CDR1 LGHDT and CDR2 YNNKEL (reference sequence). CDR3 length: 18 residues. The CDR3 loop is CASNQPTSSTSGANVLTF. For the CDR3, the DNA is TGTGCCAGCAACCAACCGACTAGCTCCACTTCTGGGGCCAACGTCCTGACTTTC.

The CDR3 DNA reads TGCGCCAGCAGCCTAGGACAGGGAAGGGGTCCCACTGAAGCTTTCTTT. The encoded protein is CASSLGQGRGPTEAFF. The V gene is TRBV5-1, the J gene TRBJ1-1; 8 bases line up with TRBD1. This CDR3 has 16 residues. Trimming took 4 bases from V and 4 from J; bases not matched to a gene: 12. Germline V gene sequence: CDR1 SGHRS, CDR2 YFSETQ.

In DNA, the CDR3 is TGTGCCAGCCAACCGACAGGGGAAGCTAACTATGGCTACACCTTC. Translated: CASQPTGEANYGYTF. This chain links TRBV6-5 with TRBJ1-2; 8 bases map to TRBD1. The ends lost 8 bases at V and 0 bases at J; junction bases unmatched: 8. Germline assignment: CDR1 MNHEY and CDR2 SVGAGI. The CDR3 runs 15 residues.

Here the CDR3 DNA reads TGTGCCAGCAGCCCATCGCCGGGATCACCCCTCCACTTT. Protein product: CASSPSPGSPLHF. This rearrangement joins TRBV5-8 to TRBJ1-6; no reliable D call. The CDR3 loop spans 13 amino acids. The V end was cut by 4 bases, the J end by 10 bases, with 12 bases between. The germline CDR1 and CDR2 sequences are SGHTS and YDEGEE.

The CDR3 DNA reads as TGTGCCAGCAGCCCGATGTCAGGCTGGAACACCGGGGAGCTGTTTTTT. Protein product: CASSPMSGWNTGELFF. The chain employs TRBV7-8 and TRBJ2-2, with D unresolved. The CDR3 consists of 16 residues. V lost 5 bases and J lost 1, with 14 bases in between. Per the germline V gene, CDR1 is SGHVS and CDR2 is FQNEAQ. Filled out from reference TRBV7-8 and TRBJ2-2, the complete variable domain reads GAGVSQSPRYKVAKRGQDVALRCDPISGHVSLFWYQQALGQGPEFLTYFQNEAQLDKSGLPSDRFFAERPEGSVSTLKIQRTQQEDSAVYLCASSPMSGWNTGELFFGEGSRLTVL.

This rearrangement joins TRBV29-1 to TRBJ1-1; 9 nucleotides agree with TRBD1. The J segment lost 0 bases and the V segment lost 5 bases, leaving 4 bases of the junction unmatched. Germline values: CDR1 SQVTM, CDR2 ANQGSEA. The CDR3 contains 14 residues. This chain's CDR3 is CSVRTGGVNTEAFF. Here the CDR3 DNA reads TGCAGCGTTCGTACAGGGGGCGTGAACACTGAAGCTTTCTTT.

The V gene is TRBV25-1, the J gene TRBJ1-2; TRBD1 agrees at 12 bases. The CDR3 totals 15 residues. Germline CDR1 reads MGHDK; CDR2 reads SYGVNS. The V and J ends lost 3 bases and 5 bases, in that order; junction bases with no gene match: 4. In DNA form, the CDR3 reads TGTGCCAGCAGTGAGGGGACAGGGGGCTGGTATGGCTACACCTTC. Its protein product is CASSEGTGGWYGYTF.

This chain links TRBV4-1 with TRBJ1-5; D not certain. Trimming removed 5 bases at V and 0 bases at J, with 14 bases between. Germline CDR1 reads MGHRA; CDR2 reads YSYEKL. The CDR3 has 16 amino acids. The CDR3 DNA reads TGCGCCAGCAGCTCTCGGGCCGGGATTAGCAATCAGCCCCAGCATTTT. Encoded protein: CASSSRAGISNQPQHF.

V is TRBV9 and J is TRBJ2-3, with TRBD1 identical over 8 bases. J gave up 2 bases and V 3 bases, and 5 bases lay outside the gene matches. This CDR3 comprises 15 residues. Germline CDR1 SGDLS, CDR2 YYNGEE. The chain's CDR3 is CASSDRGASTDTQYF. For the CDR3, the DNA is TGTGCCAGCAGCGACAGGGGGGCATCCACAGATACGCAGTATTTT.

V and J are TRBV7-2 and TRBJ1-2; D possibly corresponds to TRBD1 (5 bases). V was shortened by 3 bases and J by 5 bases, with 16 bases between the two germline ends. This CDR3 is built from 15 residues. Germline CDR1 and CDR2: SGHTA and FQGNSA. The CDR3 is CASSFSGERQYGYTF. CDR3 DNA sequence: TGTGCCAGCAGCTTTTCAGGTGAACGACAGTATGGCTACACCTTC.

The chain has TRBV30 and TRBJ2-6; tentative D call: TRBD1 (5 bases). Per germline, CDR1 GTSNPN and CDR2 SVGIG (reference sequence). V was trimmed by 5 bases and J by 0 bases, leaving 20 bases between them. This CDR3 has 18 amino acids. The CDR3 DNA reads TGTGCCTGGGCCTCTACGACGACAGCCTTCTCTGGGGCCAACGTCCTGACTTTC. As protein: CAWASTTTAFSGANVLTF.

Only one count was recorded for this clone. The J gene is TRBJ2-2, the V gene TRBV6-5; weak D call: TRBD2 (6 bases). CDR1 and CDR2 (germline): MNHEY, SVGAGI. Trimming left V 4 bases short and J 5 bases short, with 17 bases between. The CDR3 spans 16 residues. The CDR3 sequence: CASSSYRAGKTGELFF. For the CDR3, the DNA is TGTGCCAGCAGTTCATATAGGGCGGGGAAAACCGGGGAGCTGTTTTTT.

V is TRBV4-1 and J is TRBJ1-5; D is undetermined. The CDR3 sequence is 16 residues long. Germline lookup yields CDR1 MGHRA and CDR2 YSYEKL. The V gene lost 1 base and the J gene lost 7 bases, with 17 bases spanning the gap. The CDR3 is CASSQAGDGSGQPQHF. Written as DNA, the CDR3 is TGCGCCAGCAGCCAAGCAGGAGATGGAAGCGGACAGCCCCAGCATTTT.

V and J are TRBV5-6 and TRBJ1-1, with a tentative D call TRBD1 (6 bases). The CDR3 consists of 16 residues. Between the trimmed V and J ends, which lost 4 bases and 0 bases, there was a span of 16 bases. Germline loops: CDR1 SGHDT, CDR2 YYEEEE. The DNA for the CDR3 is TGTGCCAGCAGCCCGGGAGGGGGATTTATGAACACTGAAGCTTTCTTT. Its protein is CASSPGGGFMNTEAFF. Drawing the rest from reference TRBV5-6 and TRBJ1-1, the complete variable domain is DAGVTQSPTHLIKTRGQQVTLRCSPKSGHDTVSWYQQALGQGPQFIFQYYEEEERQRGNFPDRFSGHQFPNYSSELNVNALLLGDSALYLCASSPGGGFMNTEAFFGQGTRLTVV.

The rearrangement joins TRBV19 to TRBJ2-3; no reliable D call. V lost 6 bases and J lost 5, with 15 bases in between. Germline V gene lookup returns CDR1 LNHDA and CDR2 SQIVND (reference sequence). This CDR3 region has 14 residues. The CDR3 reads CASSPLSFRDTQYF. The CDR3 DNA is TGTGCCAGTAGCCCTCTAAGTTTTCGAGATACGCAGTATTTT. Full variable domain (missing parts from reference TRBV19 and TRBJ2-3): DGGITQSPKYLFRKEGQNVTLSCEQNLNHDAMYWYRQDPGQGLRLIYYSQIVNDFQKGDIAEGYSVSREKKESFPLTVTSAQKNPTAFYLCASSPLSFRDTQYFGPGTRLTVL.

The chain carries TRBV7-2 and TRBJ2-5; TRBD2 aligns across 11 bases. V gave up 1 base and J gave up 0 bases; unmatched junction bases: 7. The CDR3 is 18 amino acids. In germline, CDR1 is SGHTA, CDR2 FQGNSA. The CDR3 nucleotides read TGTGCCAGCAGCTTAGTGGCTAGCGGGGGGCCCAACCAAGAGACCCAGTACTTC. Protein: CASSLVASGGPNQETQYF.

This chain joins TRBV29-1 and TRBJ1-2; 7 bases agree with TRBD1. Per germline, CDR1 SQVTM and CDR2 ANQGSEA. Trimming took 0 bases from V and 4 from J; bases not matched to a gene: 8. This CDR3 spans 15 amino acids. The CDR3 DNA follows: TGCAGCGTTGAAGAAGTACAGGGGAAAGGCTATGGCTACACCTTC. Translated, it gives CSVEEVQGKGYGYTF.

CDR3 coding DNA: TGTGCCAGCAGTTCCCATCGACAGGGAACCGGGGAGCTGTTTTTT. It encodes CASSSHRQGTGELFF. The genes are TRBV27 and TRBJ2-2; TRBD1 matches at 7 bases. The CDR3 is made up of 15 amino acids. Trimming cost V 4 bases and J 5 bases; bases outside gene matches: 7. CDR1 and CDR2 from the germline V gene are MNHEY and SMNVEV (reference sequence).

The chain combines TRBV5-1 with TRBJ2-4; no clear D. Germline V gene data show CDR1 as SGHRS and CDR2 as YFSETQ. The V and J ends lost 1 base and 7 bases respectively, with 9 bases between them. The CDR3 length is 13 residues. The DNA of the CDR3 is TGCGCCAGCAGCTTGACGTTCGAGAACATTCAGTACTTC. It specifies CASSLTFENIQYF. Complete variable domain (other parts from reference TRBV5-1 and TRBJ2-4): KAGVTQTPRYLIKTRGQQVTLSCSPISGHRSVSWYQQTPGQGLQFLFEYFSETQRNKGNFPGRFSGRQFSNSRSEMNVSTLELGDSALYLCASSLTFENIQYFGAGTRLSVL.